This T cell receptor (beta chain) was recorded in a study of human T cells and chemical hapten exposure. For the study at large: Patients' scalps got diphenylcyclopropenone weekly throughout the approximately 25-week study. General study points: Sensitizing with DPC caused no change in TCRs above 1 in 1000 frequency. All donors were alopecia patients, so their immunity may differ from that of healthy people.

V was shortened by 0 bases and J by 9 bases, with 3 bases between the two germline ends. CDR1 is ENHRY, CDR2 SYGVKD, per germline. This CDR3 contains 11 residues. This clonotype has more than one count but fewer than ten. What it binds is unknown. The time point is: pre-sensitization, week 0. Treatment specified: therapeutic diphenylcyclopropenone sensitization with weekly scalp DPC. Donors, patients with alopecia ranging from 18 to 70 years old and judged suitable for DPC, provided samples. MiXCR was run by TCRdb on the RACE reads, yielding one entry per CDR3 protein. Of about 250,000 distinct CDR3 sequences listed, around 7% were seen once; the top ten hold 1.2%.

The receptor comes from a young man with alopecia areata. Some clones in this sample may be carry-over from other donors' samples. Sequenced material: whole blood, taken in connection with sensitization to the hapten diphenylcyclopropenone (DPC). The chain combines TRBV10-3 with TRBJ1-5; D not certain. The CDR3 DNA reads TGTGCCATCAGTGAGTCTCGGCCCCAGCATTTT. Translated, it gives CAISESRPQHF.